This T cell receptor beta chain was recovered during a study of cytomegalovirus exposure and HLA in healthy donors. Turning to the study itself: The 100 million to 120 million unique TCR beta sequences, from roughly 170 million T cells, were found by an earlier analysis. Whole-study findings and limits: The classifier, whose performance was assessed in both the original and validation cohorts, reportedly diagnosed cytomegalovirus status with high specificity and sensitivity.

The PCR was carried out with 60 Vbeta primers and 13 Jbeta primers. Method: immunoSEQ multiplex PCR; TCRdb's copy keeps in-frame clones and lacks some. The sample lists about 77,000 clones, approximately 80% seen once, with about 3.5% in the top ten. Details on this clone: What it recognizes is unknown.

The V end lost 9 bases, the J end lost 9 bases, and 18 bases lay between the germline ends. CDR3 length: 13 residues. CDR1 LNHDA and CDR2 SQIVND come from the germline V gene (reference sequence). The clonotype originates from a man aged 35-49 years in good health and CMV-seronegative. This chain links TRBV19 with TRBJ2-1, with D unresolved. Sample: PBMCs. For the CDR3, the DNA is TGTGCCAGCCAACTAAGACCTAGTTGTGAGCAGTTCTTC. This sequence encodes CASQLRPSCEQFF.